This T cell receptor (beta chain) emerged from a study of cytomegalovirus exposure and HLA in healthy donors. Study details: HLA-typed donors were the source of approximately 80 million unique TCRs held in an early data release.

V lost 2 bases, J lost 3 bases, and 10 bases lay in between. Germline lookup yields CDR1 SGHTA and CDR2 FQGNSA. The CDR3 is 14 residues long. A note on this clone: As yet, its antigen is unknown.

It was with 60 Vbeta and 13 Jbeta primers that the PCR ran. Produced via immunoSEQ multiplex PCR; TCRdb's table is partial and in-frame only. This table has about 180,000 clones, 76% appearing once. Study-wide findings and caveats: A later analysis linked a missense DCLRE1C variant to TCR beta V- and J-gene trimming.

The material sequenced was PBMCs. The V call is TRBV7-2, the J call TRBJ2-5; D is uncertain. This TCR was sampled from a woman in her thirties in good health and CMV-seropositive. In DNA, the CDR3 is TGTGCCAGCAGCTTATCTGTTTTAGAAGAGACCCAGTACTTC. Residues: CASSLSVLEETQYF.